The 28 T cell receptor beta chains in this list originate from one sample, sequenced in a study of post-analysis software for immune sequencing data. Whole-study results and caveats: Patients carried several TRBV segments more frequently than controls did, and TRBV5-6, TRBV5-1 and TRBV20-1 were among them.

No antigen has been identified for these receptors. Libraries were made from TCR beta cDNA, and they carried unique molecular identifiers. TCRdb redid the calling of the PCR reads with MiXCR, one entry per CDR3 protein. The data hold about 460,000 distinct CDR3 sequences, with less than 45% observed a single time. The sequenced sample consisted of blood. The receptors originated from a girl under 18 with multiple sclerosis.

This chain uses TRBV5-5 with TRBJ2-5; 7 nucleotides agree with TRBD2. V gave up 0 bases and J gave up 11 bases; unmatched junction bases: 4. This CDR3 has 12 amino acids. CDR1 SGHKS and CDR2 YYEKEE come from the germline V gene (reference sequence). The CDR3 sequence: CASSLESSGQYF. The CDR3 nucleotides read TGTGCCAGCAGCTTGGAGTCTAGCGGACAGTACTTC.

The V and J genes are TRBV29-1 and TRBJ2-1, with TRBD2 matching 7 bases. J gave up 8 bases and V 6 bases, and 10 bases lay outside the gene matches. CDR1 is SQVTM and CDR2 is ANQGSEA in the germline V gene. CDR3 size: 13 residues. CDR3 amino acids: CSVTGTTQYEQFF. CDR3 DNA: TGCAGCGTGACGGGGACTACCCAATATGAGCAGTTCTTC.

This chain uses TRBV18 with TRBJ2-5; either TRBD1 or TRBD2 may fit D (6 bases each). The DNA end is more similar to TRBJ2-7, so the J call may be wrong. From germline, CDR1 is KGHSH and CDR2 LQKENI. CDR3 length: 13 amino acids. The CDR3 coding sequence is TGTGCCAGCTCACCAGGCAGGGGAGGCGAGCAGTACTTC. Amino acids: CASSPGRGGEQYF.

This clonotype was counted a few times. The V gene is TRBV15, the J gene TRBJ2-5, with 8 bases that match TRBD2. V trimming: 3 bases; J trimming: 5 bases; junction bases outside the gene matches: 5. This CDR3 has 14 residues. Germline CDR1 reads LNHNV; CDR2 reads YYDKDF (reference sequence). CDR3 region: CATSRTGGAETQYF. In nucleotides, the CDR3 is TGTGCCACCAGCAGGACCGGGGGGGCGGAGACCCAGTACTTC.

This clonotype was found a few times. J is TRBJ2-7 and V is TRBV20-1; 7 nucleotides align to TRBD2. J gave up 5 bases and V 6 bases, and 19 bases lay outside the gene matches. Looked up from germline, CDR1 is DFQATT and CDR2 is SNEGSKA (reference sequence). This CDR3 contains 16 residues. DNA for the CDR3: TGCAGTGCAACCCCCATTCGGGGCGGGAGAGGCCACGAGCAGTACTTC. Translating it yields CSATPIRGGRGHEQYF.

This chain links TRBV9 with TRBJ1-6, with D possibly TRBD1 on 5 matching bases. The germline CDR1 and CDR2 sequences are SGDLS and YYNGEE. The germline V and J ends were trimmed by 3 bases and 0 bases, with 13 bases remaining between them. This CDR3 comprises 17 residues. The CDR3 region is CASSGRDRSSYNSPLHF. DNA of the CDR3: TGTGCCAGCAGCGGCCGGGACCGGAGCTCCTATAATTCACCCCTCCACTTT.

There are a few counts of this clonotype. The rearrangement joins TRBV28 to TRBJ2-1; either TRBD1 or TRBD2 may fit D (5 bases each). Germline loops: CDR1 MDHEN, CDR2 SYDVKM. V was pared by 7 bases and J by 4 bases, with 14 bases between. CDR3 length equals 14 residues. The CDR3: CASTGPVNYNEQFF. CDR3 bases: TGTGCCAGCACGGGACCCGTAAATTACAATGAGCAGTTCTTC.

CDR3 loop: CSVRHFNEQYF. CDR3 nucleotide sequence: TGCAGCGTACGTCATTTTAACGAGCAGTACTTC. V gene TRBV29-1 combines with J gene TRBJ2-7; D uncertain. V lost 6 bases and J lost 5, with 11 bases in between. This CDR3 region has 11 residues. Per the germline V gene, CDR1 is SQVTM and CDR2 is ANQGSEA.

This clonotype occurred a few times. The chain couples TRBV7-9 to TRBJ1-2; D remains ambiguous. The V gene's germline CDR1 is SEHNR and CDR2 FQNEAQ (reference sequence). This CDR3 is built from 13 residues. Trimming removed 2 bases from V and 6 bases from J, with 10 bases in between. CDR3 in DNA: TGTGCCAGCAGCTTATTCCCAGCGGATGGCTACACCTTC. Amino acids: CASSLFPADGYTF.

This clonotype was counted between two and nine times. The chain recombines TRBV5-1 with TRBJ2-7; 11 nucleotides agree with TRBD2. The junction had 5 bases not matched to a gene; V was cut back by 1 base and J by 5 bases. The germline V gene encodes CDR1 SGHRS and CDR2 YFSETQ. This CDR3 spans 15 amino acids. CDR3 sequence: CASSLTSGSSHEQYF. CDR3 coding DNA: TGCGCCAGCAGCTTGACTAGCGGGAGTTCCCACGAGCAGTACTTC.

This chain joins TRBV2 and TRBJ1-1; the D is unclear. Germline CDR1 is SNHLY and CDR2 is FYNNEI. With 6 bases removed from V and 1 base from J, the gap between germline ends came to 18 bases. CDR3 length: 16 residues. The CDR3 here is CASSPQMPSTNTEAFF. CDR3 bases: TGTGCCAGCAGCCCTCAAATGCCATCTACGAACACTGAAGCTTTCTTT.

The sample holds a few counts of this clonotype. Here the CDR3 reads CASSPHPTSGRTYNEQFF. The DNA for the CDR3 is TGTGCCAGCAGCCCCCACCCGACTAGCGGGAGAACCTACAATGAGCAGTTCTTC. The chain recombines TRBV4-2 with TRBJ2-1; 12 bases are a match to TRBD2. This CDR3 contains 18 residues. Germline lookup yields CDR1 LGHNA and CDR2 YNFKEQ. After removal of 4 bases from V and 2 bases from J, the junction contained 9 bases not matched to a gene.

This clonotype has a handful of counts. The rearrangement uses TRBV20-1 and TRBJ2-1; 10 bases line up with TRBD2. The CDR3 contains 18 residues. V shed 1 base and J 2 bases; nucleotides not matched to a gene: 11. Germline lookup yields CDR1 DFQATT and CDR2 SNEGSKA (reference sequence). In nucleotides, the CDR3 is TGCAGTGCTAGAGTAAGTGCTAGCGGGAGCAGGGCCTACAATGAGCAGTTCTTC. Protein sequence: CSARVSASGSRAYNEQFF.

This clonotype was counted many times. The CDR3 bases are TGCAGCCTCTTGGAGGGACAGGGCCCGGCGGATACGCAGTATTTT. It translates to CSLLEGQGPADTQYF. The V and J genes are TRBV29-1 and TRBJ2-3; 9 bases map to TRBD1. The V gene's germline CDR1 is SQVTM and CDR2 ANQGSEA. The CDR3 runs 15 residues. With 8 bases clipped from V and 6 bases from J, the junction kept 15 bases outside the gene matches.

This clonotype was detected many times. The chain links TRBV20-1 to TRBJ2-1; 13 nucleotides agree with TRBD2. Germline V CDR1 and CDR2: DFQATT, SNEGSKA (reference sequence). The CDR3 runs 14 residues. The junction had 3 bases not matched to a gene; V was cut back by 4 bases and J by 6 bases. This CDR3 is CSAKRTSGSNEQFF. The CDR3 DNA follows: TGCAGTGCTAAACGGACTAGCGGGAGCAATGAGCAGTTCTTC.

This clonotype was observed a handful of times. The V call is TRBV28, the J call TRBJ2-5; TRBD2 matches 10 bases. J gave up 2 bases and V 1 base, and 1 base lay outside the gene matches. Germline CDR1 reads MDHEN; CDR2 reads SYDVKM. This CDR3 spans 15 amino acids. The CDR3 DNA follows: TGTGCCAGCAGTTTATTACTAGCGGGGCAAGAGACCCAGTACTTC. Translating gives CASSLLLAGQETQYF.

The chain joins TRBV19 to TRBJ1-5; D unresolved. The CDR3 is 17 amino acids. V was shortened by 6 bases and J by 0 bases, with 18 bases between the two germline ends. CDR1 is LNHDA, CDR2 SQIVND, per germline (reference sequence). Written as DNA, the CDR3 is TGTGCCAGTAGCCCCCCCCTGGGGTTTTTTAGCAATCAGCCCCAGCATTTT. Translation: CASSPPLGFFSNQPQHF.

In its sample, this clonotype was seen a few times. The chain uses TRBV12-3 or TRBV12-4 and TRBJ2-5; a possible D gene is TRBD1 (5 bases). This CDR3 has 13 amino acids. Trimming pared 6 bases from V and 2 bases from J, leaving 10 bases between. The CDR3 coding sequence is TGTGCCAGCAGCCCGACAGAACAAGAGACCCAGTACTTC. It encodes CASSPTEQETQYF.

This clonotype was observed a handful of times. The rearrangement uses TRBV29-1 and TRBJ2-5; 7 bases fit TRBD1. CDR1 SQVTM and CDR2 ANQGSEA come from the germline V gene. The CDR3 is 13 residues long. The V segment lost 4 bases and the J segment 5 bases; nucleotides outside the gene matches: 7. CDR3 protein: CSVGETGSETQYF. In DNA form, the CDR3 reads TGCAGCGTTGGTGAGACAGGGTCGGAGACCCAGTACTTC.

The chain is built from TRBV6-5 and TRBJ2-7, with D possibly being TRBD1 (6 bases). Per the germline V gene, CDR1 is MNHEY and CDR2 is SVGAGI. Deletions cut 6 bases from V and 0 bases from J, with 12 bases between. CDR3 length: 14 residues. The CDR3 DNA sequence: TGTGCCAGCAGGAGATTACAGGGCTCCTACGAGCAGTACTTC. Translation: CASRRLQGSYEQYF.

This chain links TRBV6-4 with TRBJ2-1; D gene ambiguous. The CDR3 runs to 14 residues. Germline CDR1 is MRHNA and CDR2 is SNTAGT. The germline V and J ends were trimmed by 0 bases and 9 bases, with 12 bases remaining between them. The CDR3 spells CASSDSESVAEQFF. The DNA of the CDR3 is TGTGCCAGCAGTGACTCTGAGTCGGTTGCTGAGCAGTTCTTC.

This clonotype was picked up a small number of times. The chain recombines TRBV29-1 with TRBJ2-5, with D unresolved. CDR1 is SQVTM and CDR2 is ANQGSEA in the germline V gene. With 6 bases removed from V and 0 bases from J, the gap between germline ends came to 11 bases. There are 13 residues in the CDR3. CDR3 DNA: TGCAGCGTGGGATCTACAGACCAAGAGACCCAGTACTTC. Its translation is CSVGSTDQETQYF.

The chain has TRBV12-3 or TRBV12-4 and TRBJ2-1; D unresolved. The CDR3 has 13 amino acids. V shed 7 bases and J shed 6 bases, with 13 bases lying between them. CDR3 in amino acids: CASTAVLGNEQFF. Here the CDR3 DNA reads TGTGCCAGCACCGCCGTCCTGGGCAATGAGCAGTTCTTC.

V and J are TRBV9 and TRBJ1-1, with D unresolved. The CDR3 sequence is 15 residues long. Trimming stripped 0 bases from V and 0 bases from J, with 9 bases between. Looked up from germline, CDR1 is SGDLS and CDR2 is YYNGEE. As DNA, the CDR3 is TGTGCCAGCAGCGTAGCTAACAGTTTGAACACTGAAGCTTTCTTT. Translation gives CASSVANSLNTEAFF. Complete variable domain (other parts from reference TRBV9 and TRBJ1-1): DSGVTQTPKHLITATGQRVTLRCSPRSGDLSVYWYQQSLDQGLQFLIQYYNGEERAKGNILERFSAQQFPDLHSELNLSSLELGDSALYFCASSVANSLNTEAFFGQGTRLTVV.

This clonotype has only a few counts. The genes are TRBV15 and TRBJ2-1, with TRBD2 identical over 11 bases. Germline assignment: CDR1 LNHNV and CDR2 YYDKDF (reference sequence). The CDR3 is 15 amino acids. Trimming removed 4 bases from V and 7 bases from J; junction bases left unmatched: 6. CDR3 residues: CATSTSGRRANEQFF. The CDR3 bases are TGTGCCACCAGCACTAGCGGGAGGAGGGCGAATGAGCAGTTCTTC.

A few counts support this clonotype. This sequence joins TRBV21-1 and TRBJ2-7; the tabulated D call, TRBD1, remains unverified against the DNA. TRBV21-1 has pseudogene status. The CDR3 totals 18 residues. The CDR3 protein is CASSNPLYRGQSSYEQYF. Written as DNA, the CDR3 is TGTGCCAGCAGCAACCCCCTCTACAGGGGGCAGAGCTCCTACGAGCAGTACTTC.

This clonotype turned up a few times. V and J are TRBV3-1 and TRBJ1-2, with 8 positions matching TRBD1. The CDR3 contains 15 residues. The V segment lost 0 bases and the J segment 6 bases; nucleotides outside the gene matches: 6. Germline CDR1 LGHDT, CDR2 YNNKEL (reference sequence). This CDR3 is CASSQEATGDNGYTF. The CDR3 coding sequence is TGTGCCAGCAGCCAAGAGGCGACAGGGGATAATGGCTACACCTTC.

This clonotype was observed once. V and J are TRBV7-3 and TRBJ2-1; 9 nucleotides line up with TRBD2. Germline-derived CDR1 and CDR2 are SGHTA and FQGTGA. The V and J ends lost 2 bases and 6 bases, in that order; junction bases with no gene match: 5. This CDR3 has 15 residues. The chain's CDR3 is CASSLVLAGSNEQFF. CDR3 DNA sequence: TGTGCCAGCAGCTTAGTGCTAGCGGGATCCAATGAGCAGTTCTTC.